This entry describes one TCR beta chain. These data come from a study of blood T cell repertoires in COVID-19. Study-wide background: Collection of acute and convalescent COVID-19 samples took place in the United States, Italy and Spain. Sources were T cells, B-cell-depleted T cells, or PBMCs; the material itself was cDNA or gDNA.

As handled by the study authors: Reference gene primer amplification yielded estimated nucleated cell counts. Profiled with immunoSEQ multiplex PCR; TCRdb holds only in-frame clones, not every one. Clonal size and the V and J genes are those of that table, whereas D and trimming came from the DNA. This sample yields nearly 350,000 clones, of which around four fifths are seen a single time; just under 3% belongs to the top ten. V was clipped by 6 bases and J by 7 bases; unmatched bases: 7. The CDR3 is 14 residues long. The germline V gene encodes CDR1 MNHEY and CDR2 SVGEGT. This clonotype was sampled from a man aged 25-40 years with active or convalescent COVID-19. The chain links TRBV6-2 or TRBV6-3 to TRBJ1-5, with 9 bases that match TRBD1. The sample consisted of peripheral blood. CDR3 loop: CASSPDRGKQPQHF. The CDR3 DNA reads TGTGCCAGCAGCCCTGACAGGGGGAAGCAGCCCCAGCATTTT.